The 2 T cell receptor beta chains below come from one sample, sequenced in a study of T-cell memory formation after mild COVID-19. TCRdb redid the calling of the 5' RACE reads with MiXCR, one entry per CDR3 protein. This sample has about half a million distinct CDR3 sequences, with about 20% found just once. The sequencing input was PBMCs or a T cell subset sorted from them (not recorded which). These receptors were obtained from an adult woman who had mild COVID-19 (a few samples of this study predate the infection). Cell type and time point are not known.

This clonotype was seen more than once but under ten times. The chain has TRBV2 and TRBJ2-1; 11 bases agree with TRBD2. V was clipped by 7 bases and J by 9 bases; unmatched bases: 11. There are 15 residues in the CDR3. Germline CDR1 SNHLY, CDR2 FYNNEI. CDR3 nucleotides: TGTGCCAGCATGGAGCGTAGCGGGGGGGCTTCTGAGCAGTTCTTC. Amino acids: CASMERSGGASEQFF.

The chain couples TRBV5-1 to TRBJ2-5; 7 positions agree with TRBD1. The CDR3 has 15 residues. Germline V CDR1 and CDR2: SGHRS, YFSETQ. V was pared by 3 bases and J by 8 bases, with 13 bases of the junction left unmatched. DNA of the CDR3: TGCGCCAGCAGCTCAGACAGGGTGGAATTGGGTACCCAGTACTTC. Translation gives CASSSDRVELGTQYF. The full variable domain, rest sourced from reference TRBV5-1 and TRBJ2-5, is KAGVTQTPRYLIKTRGQQVTLSCSPISGHRSVSWYQQTPGQGLQFLFEYFSETQRNKGNFPGRFSGRQFSNSRSEMNVSTLELGDSALYLCASSSDRVELGTQYFGPGTRLLVL.